This T cell receptor (beta chain) is drawn from a study of tissue T cells after allogeneic stem cell transplantation. Overall study context: Graft-versus-host disease patients received grafts, several unmodified and three CD34-selected to deplete T cells.

Study results and caveats: The patient cohort was small and clinically heterogeneous, with limited sampling depth.

With respect to this clone: No antigen is known for it.

Autopsy tissues spanned esophagus to rectum, liver, skin, and lymphoid organs including spleen. This CDR3 has 14 amino acids. V was shortened by 1 base and J by 5 bases, with 12 bases between the two germline ends. CDR1 and CDR2 from the germline V gene are LGHNA and YNFKEQ. TCRdb keeps only in-frame clones here, not all; method: immunoSEQ multiplex PCR. The sample gives several hundred clones, about 80% of which show up once; approximately 14% is in the top ten. The sequence derives from a female patient aged 18 to 49 with steroid-refractory graft-versus-host disease after an allogeneic stem cell transplant. Certain T cells may be donor cells from the graft. The chain has TRBV4-2 and TRBJ2-7; a possible D gene is TRBD2 (5 bases). The sample in question was skin, obtained at autopsy. The CDR3 reads CASSQGTSPNEQYF. In DNA form, the CDR3 reads TGTGCCAGCAGCCAAGGGACTTCTCCGAACGAGCAGTACTTC.